This T cell receptor beta chain was recovered during a study of shared clonotypes between healthy human individuals. Study information: Donor ages ranged 18 to 49 years: a couple of women, three men. The plates for each donor numbered three CD4 naive, three CD4 memory, two CD8 naive and one CD8 memory.

Germline-derived CDR1 and CDR2 are KGHSH and LQKENI. This CDR3 has 16 residues. V was pared by 6 bases and J by 5 bases, with 11 bases of the junction left unmatched. Study-level findings and limits: Richness estimates generally favored naive over memory subsets. Shared clonotypes across all four donors exceeded non-shared ones in generation probability.

Concerning this clone itself: Its antigen is not identified.

Method: immunoSEQ multiplex PCR; TCRdb's copy keeps in-frame clones and lacks some. The table records about 2.4 million clones, 93% of them present only once. This sequence was found in a man younger than 30 in good health. Some clones in this sample may be carry-over from other donors' samples. Sequenced sample: naive CD4+ T cells from PBMCs. Subset meaning: CD45RA+ positively selected. The chain uses TRBV18 and TRBJ2-1, with TRBD1 identical over 9 bases. The CDR3 DNA reads TGTGCCAGCTCCCCTTCCGGGACAGGGCAGAACAATGAGCAGTTCTTC. As protein: CASSPSGTGQNNEQFF.